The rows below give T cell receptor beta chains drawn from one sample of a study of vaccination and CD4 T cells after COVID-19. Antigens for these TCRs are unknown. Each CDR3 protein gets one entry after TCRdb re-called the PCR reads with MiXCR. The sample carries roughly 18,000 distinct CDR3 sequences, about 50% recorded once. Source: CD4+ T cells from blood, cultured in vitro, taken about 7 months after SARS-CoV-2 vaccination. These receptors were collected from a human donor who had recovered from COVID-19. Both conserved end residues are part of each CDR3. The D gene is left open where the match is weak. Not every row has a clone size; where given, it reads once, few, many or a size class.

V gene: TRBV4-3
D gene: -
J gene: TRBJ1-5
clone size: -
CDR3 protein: CASSQEAGRSQPQHF
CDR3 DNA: TGCGCCAGCAGCCAAGAGGCAGGACGGAGCCAGCCCCAGCATTTT

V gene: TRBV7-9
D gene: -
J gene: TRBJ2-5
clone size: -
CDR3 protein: CASSQVGETQYF
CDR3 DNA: TGTGCCAGCAGCCAAGTTGGAGAGACCCAGTACTTC

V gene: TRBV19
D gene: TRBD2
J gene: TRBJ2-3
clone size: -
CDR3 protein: CASSLRGGSGLTDTQYF
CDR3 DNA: TGTGCCAGTAGCCTCCGGGGGGGTAGTGGGCTCACAGATACGCAGTATTTT

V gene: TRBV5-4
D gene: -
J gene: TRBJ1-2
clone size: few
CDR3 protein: CASSFGAIRYGYTF
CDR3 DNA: TGTGCCAGCAGCTTCGGGGCTATTAGATATGGCTACACCTTC

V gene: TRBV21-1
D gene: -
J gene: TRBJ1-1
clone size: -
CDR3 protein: CASSIWTPSGVSTEAFF
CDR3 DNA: TGTGCCAGCAGTATATGGACCCCCTCAGGGGTGAGCACTGAAGCTTTCTTT

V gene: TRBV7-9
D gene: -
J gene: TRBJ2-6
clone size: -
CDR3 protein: CASSFGSGPHLLSGANVLTF
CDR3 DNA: TGTGCCAGCAGCTTCGGGTCAGGGCCTCATTTACTCTCTGGGGCCAACGTCCTGACTTTC

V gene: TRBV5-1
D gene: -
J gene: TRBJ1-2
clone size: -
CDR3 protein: CASRASGVGGNGYTF
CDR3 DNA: TGCGCCAGCCGGGCGTCGGGGGTTGGGGGAAATGGCTACACCTTC

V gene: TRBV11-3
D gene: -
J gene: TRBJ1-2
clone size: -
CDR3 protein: CASSLEGGAYYGYTF
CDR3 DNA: TGTGCCAGCAGCTTAGAAGGGGGTGCTTACTATGGCTACACCTTC

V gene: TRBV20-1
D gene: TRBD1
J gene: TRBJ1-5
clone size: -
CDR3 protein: CSVSGTASNQPQHF
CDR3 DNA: TGCAGTGTTAGCGGGACAGCTAGCAATCAGCCCCAGCATTTT

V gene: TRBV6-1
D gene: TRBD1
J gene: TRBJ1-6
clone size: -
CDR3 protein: CASSRWTGVSNSPLHF
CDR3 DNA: TGTGCCAGCAGTCGCTGGACAGGGGTTTCTAATTCACCCCTCCACTTT

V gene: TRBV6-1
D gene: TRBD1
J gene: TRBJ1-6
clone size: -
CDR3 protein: CATDRGLYYNSPLHF
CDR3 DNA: TGTGCCACCGACAGGGGGCTATATTATAATTCACCCCTCCACTTT

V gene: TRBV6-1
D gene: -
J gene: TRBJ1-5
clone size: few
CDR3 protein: CASPGRKAQHF
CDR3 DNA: TGTGCCAGCCCGGGGCGGAAAGCCCAGCATTTT

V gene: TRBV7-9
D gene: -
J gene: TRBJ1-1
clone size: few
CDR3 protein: CASSRDGGYTEAFF
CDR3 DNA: TGTGCCAGCAGCCGAGACGGGGGTTACACTGAAGCTTTCTTT

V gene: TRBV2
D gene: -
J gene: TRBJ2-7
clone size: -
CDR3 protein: CASSGAGSLGYEQYF
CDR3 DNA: TGTGCCAGCAGTGGGGCAGGTTCCCTCGGGTACGAGCAGTACTTC

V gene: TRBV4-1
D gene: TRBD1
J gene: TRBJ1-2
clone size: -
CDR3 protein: CASSQDSPGQGASGYTF
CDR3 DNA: TGCGCCAGCAGCCAAGATTCGCCGGGACAGGGGGCGTCTGGCTACACCTTC

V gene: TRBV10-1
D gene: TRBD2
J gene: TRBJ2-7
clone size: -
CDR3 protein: CASRHEVTDTRGEYEQYF
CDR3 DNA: TGCGCCAGCAGACACGAAGTGACAGATACCCGGGGGGAGTACGAGCAGTACTTC

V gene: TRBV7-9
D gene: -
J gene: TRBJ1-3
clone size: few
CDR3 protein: CASSFSFSGNTIYF
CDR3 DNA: TGTGCCAGCAGCTTTAGCTTCTCTGGAAACACCATATATTTT

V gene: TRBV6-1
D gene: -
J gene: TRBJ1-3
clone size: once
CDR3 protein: CASSRQVSGNTIYF
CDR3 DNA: TGTGCCAGCAGCCGACAGGTCTCTGGAAACACCATATATTTT

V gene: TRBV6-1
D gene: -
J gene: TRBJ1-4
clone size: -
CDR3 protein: CASIPGRDGYEKLFF
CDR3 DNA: TGTGCCAGCATTCCGGGACGGGACGGGTATGAAAAACTGTTTTTT

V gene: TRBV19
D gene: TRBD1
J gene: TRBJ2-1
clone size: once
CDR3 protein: CASSTGQVVYNEQFF
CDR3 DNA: TGTGCCAGTAGTACCGGACAGGTCGTTTACAATGAGCAGTTCTTC

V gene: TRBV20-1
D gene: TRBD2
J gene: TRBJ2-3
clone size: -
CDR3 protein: CSAPGLAGVTDTQYF
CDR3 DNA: TGCAGTGCCCCCGGACTAGCGGGAGTCACAGATACGCAGTATTTT

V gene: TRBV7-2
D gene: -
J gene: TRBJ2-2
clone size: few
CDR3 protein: CASSLQRMNTGELFF
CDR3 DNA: TGTGCCAGCAGCTTACAGCGGATGAACACCGGGGAGCTGTTTTTT

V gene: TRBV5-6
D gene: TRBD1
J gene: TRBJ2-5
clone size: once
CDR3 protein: CASSWTLTGGEETQYF
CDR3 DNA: TGTGCCAGCAGCTGGACCCTGACAGGGGGTGAAGAGACCCAGTACTTC

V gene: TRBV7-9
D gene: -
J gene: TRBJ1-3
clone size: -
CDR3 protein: CASSLVHRNTIYF
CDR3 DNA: TGTGCCAGCAGCTTAGTTCACAGGAACACCATATATTTT

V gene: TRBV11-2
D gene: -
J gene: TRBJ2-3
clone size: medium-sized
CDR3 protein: CASSLLAVSTDTQYF
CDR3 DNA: TGTGCCAGCAGCTTATTGGCGGTTTCCACAGATACGCAGTATTTT

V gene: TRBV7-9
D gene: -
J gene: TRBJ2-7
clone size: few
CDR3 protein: CASSPPASYEQYF
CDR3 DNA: TGTGCCAGCAGCCCTCCTGCCTCCTACGAGCAGTACTTC

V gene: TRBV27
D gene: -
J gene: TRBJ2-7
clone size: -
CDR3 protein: CASSSRGRSSYEQYF
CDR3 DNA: TGTGCCAGCAGTTCTAGGGGCAGGAGCTCCTACGAGCAGTACTTC

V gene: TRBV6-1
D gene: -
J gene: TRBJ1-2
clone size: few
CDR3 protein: CASSELRANYGYTF
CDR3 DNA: TGTGCCAGCAGTGAATTACGTGCTAACTATGGCTACACCTTC

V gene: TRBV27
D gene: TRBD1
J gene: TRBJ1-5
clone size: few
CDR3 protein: CASSLQGAHQPQHF
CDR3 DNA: TGTGCCAGCAGTTTACAGGGGGCGCATCAGCCCCAGCATTTT

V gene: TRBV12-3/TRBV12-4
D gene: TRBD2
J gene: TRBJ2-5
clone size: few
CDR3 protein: CASSPASSGGETQYF
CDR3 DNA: TGTGCCAGCAGTCCCGCGTCTAGCGGGGGGGAGACCCAGTACTTC

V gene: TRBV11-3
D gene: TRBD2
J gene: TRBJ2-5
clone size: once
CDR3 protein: CASTRGLVEETQYF
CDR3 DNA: TGTGCCAGCACCCGGGGACTAGTAGAAGAGACCCAGTACTTC

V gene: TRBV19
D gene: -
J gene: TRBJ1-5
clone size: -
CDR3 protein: CASSIGVSGPQSQHF
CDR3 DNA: TGTGCCAGTAGTATAGGTGTGTCAGGTCCTCAATCCCAGCATTTT

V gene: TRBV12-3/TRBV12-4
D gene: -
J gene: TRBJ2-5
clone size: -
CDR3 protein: CASRSDWGSGRETQYF
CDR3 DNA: TGTGCCAGCAGGAGTGACTGGGGCAGCGGGCGCGAGACCCAGTACTTC

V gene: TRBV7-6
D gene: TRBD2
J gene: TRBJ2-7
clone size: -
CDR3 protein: CASSAPESGRIDEQYF
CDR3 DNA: TGTGCTAGCAGCGCCCCCGAAAGCGGGAGGATCGACGAGCAGTACTTC

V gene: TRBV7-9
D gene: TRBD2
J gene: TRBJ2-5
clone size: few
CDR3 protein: CASSLGSGGAEETQYF
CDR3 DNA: TGTGCCAGCAGCTTAGGTAGCGGGGGGGCCGAAGAGACCCAGTACTTC

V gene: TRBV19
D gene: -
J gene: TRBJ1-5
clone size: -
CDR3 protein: CASSTGKDQPQHF
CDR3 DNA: TGTGCCAGTAGTACAGGGAAGGATCAGCCCCAGCATTTT

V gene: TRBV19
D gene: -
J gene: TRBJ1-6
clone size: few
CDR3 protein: CASSIGGNSPLHF
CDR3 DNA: TGTGCCAGTAGTATTGGGGGTAATTCACCCCTCCACTTT

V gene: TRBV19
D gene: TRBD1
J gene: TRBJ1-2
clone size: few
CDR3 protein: CASRQGVERYGYTF
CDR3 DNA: TGTGCCAGTAGACAGGGGGTGGAGCGCTATGGCTACACCTTC

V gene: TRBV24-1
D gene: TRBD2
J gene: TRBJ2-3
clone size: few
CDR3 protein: CATSDGWASGRAHDTQYF
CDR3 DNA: TGTGCCACCAGTGATGGATGGGCTAGCGGGAGGGCACATGATACGCAGTATTTT

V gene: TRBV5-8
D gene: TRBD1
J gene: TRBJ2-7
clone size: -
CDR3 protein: CASSLLGQDAYEQYF
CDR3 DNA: TGTGCCAGCAGCTTGCTGGGACAGGATGCCTACGAGCAGTACTTC

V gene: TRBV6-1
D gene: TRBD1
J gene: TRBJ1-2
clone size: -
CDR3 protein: CASSPDRGWANYGYTF
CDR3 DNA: TGTGCCAGCAGCCCAGACAGGGGTTGGGCTAACTATGGCTACACCTTC